The 19 T cell receptor beta chains below were found in one sample sequenced in a study of lymphopenia after photon versus proton radiotherapy. Profiling relied on immunoSEQ multiplex PCR, and the TCRdb table lists in-frame clones only, not all of them. Found here are approximately 150,000 clones, approximately 91% of them singletons; the top ten hold about 4.4%. Source: peripheral blood, taken from a patient treated with photon-based radiotherapy. These receptors all stem from a man between 50 and 59 years old with gastric cancer.

This clone is a singleton in its sample. The chain recombines TRBV28 with TRBJ2-3; 11 bases are shared with TRBD2. There are 16 residues in the CDR3. Germline CDR1 and CDR2: MDHEN and SYDVKM. The J segment lost 0 bases and the V segment lost 3 bases, leaving 2 bases of the junction unmatched. The CDR3 DNA sequence: TGTGCCAGCAGTTTTAGCGGGAGGGCCAGCACAGATACGCAGTATTTT. This gives the protein CASSFSGRASTDTQYF.

This rearrangement joins TRBV30 to TRBJ1-2, with D unclear. The V end was cut by 3 bases, the J end by 3 bases, with 14 bases between. From germline, CDR1 is GTSNPN and CDR2 SVGIG (reference sequence). CDR3 length equals 14 residues. In nucleotides, the CDR3 is TGTGCCTGGAGCGCCGACGGCCTCTACTATGGCTACACCTTC. It codes for CAWSADGLYYGYTF.

This clone was recorded only once. This chain joins TRBV18 and TRBJ1-1; 7 positions match TRBD1. The CDR3 contains 15 residues. With V trimmed by 5 bases and J by 7 bases, 13 bases remained unmatched. Germline CDR1 is KGHSH and CDR2 is LQKENI. Here the CDR3 reads CASSSYTGVRGEAFF. The CDR3 DNA sequence: TGTGCCAGCTCATCCTATACAGGGGTGAGAGGTGAAGCTTTCTTT.

The chain couples TRBV28 to TRBJ2-1; the D gene is possibly TRBD1 (5 bases). Per the germline V gene, CDR1 is MDHEN and CDR2 is SYDVKM. CDR3 length equals 14 residues. The V gene lost 2 bases and the J gene lost 11 bases, with 16 bases spanning the gap. The CDR3 DNA reads TGTGCCAGCAGTTTAGCTACAGGTTTTCCCAAGCAGTTCTTC. This translates into CASSLATGFPKQFF. The entire variable domain, with the rest obtained from reference TRBV28 and TRBJ2-1, is as follows: DVKVTQSSRYLVKRTGEKVFLECVQDMDHENMFWYRQDPGLGLRLIYFSYDVKMKEKGDIPEGYSVSREKKERFSLILESASTNQTSMYLCASSLATGFPKQFFGPGTRLTVL.

The rearrangement joins TRBV4-1 to TRBJ1-3; D uncertain. Germline V CDR1 and CDR2: MGHRA, YSYEKL. The CDR3 totals 14 residues. The ends were cut back, 2 bases at V and 0 bases at J, with 5 bases in the middle. The CDR3, as DNA: TGCGCCAGCAGCCAAACCATCTCTGGAAACACCATATATTTT. Residues: CASSQTISGNTIYF.

The chain couples TRBV7-2 to TRBJ1-5; no reliable D call. Germline CDR1 is SGHTA and CDR2 is FQGNSA. This CDR3 has 13 residues. The V end was cut by 5 bases, the J end by 1 base, with 6 bases between. This CDR3 reads CASSPESNQPQHF. In nucleotides, the CDR3 is TGTGCCAGCAGCCCGGAGAGCAATCAGCCCCAGCATTTT. The entire variable domain, with the rest obtained from reference TRBV7-2 and TRBJ1-5, is as follows: GAGVSQSPSNKVTEKGKDVELRCDPISGHTALYWYRQSLGQGLEFLIYFQGNSAPDKSGLPSDRFSAERTGGSVSTLTIQRTQQEDSAVYLCASSPESNQPQHFGDGTRLSIL.

The CDR3: CASSLAGQGETQYF. CDR3 nucleotide sequence: TGTGCCAGCAGCTTAGCAGGACAGGGAGAGACCCAGTACTTC. The rearrangement uses TRBV7-2 and TRBJ2-5; 8 nucleotides align to TRBD1. This CDR3 is built from 14 residues. Losses at the gene ends were 0 bases for V and 4 bases for J; bases not matched to a gene: 1. Germline V lookup: CDR1 SGHTA, CDR2 FQGNSA.

This rearrangement joins TRBV7-2 to TRBJ1-2; D gene uncertain. The CDR3 length is 14 residues. Per germline, CDR1 SGHTA and CDR2 FQGNSA. The V gene lost 2 bases and the J gene lost 4 bases, with 11 bases spanning the gap. CDR3 sequence: CASSLNVVLYGYTF. The CDR3 DNA sequence: TGTGCCAGCAGCTTAAACGTCGTCCTCTATGGCTACACCTTC. Filled out from reference TRBV7-2 and TRBJ1-2, the complete variable domain reads GAGVSQSPSNKVTEKGKDVELRCDPISGHTALYWYRQSLGQGLEFLIYFQGNSAPDKSGLPSDRFSAERTGGSVSTLTIQRTQQEDSAVYLCASSLNVVLYGYTFGSGTRLTVV.

The J gene is TRBJ1-2, the V gene TRBV6-5; D remains ambiguous. This CDR3 is 13 amino acids long. Germline V gene sequence: CDR1 MNHEY, CDR2 SVGAGI. The V end lost 5 bases, the J end lost 0 bases, and 7 bases lay between the germline ends. The CDR3 DNA reads as TGTGCCAGCAGTCCCGGGACTAACTATGGCTACACCTTC. Amino acid sequence: CASSPGTNYGYTF.

This rearrangement joins TRBV2 to TRBJ1-5; tentatively, D is TRBD1 (6 bases). The CDR3 is made up of 14 amino acids. The germline V gene encodes CDR1 SNHLY and CDR2 FYNNEI. Trimming removed 5 bases at V and 6 bases at J, with 14 bases between. The CDR3, as DNA: TGTGCCAGCAGTACGGGGGCAGGAGGTCAGCCCCAGCATTTT. Protein sequence: CASSTGAGGQPQHF.

The chain couples TRBV5-1 to TRBJ1-1; a possible D gene is TRBD1 (5 bases). CDR1 and CDR2 (germline): SGHRS, YFSETQ. V gave up 3 bases and J gave up 2 bases, with 14 bases separating them. CDR3 length: 15 amino acids. The CDR3 spells CASSSHLTANTEAFF. The CDR3 coding sequence is TGCGCCAGCAGCTCTCATCTGACAGCAAACACTGAAGCTTTCTTT.

This chain uses TRBV14 with TRBJ2-5; no definite D call. V lost 0 bases to trimming and J lost 1 base, with 9 bases between them. The CDR3 has 15 amino acids. Looked up from germline, CDR1 is SGHDN and CDR2 is FVKESK. CDR3 residues: CASSQDSRAQETQYF. CDR3 in DNA: TGTGCCAGCAGCCAAGATTCGCGCGCCCAAGAGACCCAGTACTTC.

V usage is TRBV10-2 and J usage is TRBJ1-2; D possibly corresponds to TRBD1 (6 bases). This CDR3 has 13 residues. Per the germline V gene, CDR1 is WSHSY and CDR2 is SAAADI. Here the CDR3 DNA reads TGCGCGGCGGGGGCTAGCGGTGTCTATGGCTACACCTTC. Translated, it gives CAAGASGVYGYTF.

The chain uses TRBV18 and TRBJ1-4, with a weak D call TRBD1 (5 bases). CDR1 is KGHSH and CDR2 is LQKENI in the germline V gene. With 3 bases removed from V and 4 bases from J, the gap between germline ends came to 9 bases. The CDR3 totals 14 residues. The CDR3: CASSPQGFNEKLFF. DNA of the CDR3: TGTGCCAGCTCACCTCAGGGATTTAATGAAAAACTGTTTTTT.

This chain uses TRBV4-1 with TRBJ2-1; TRBD2 matches at 9 bases. The length of the CDR3 is 16 residues. V shed 1 base, J shed 1 base, and the junction held 2 bases outside the gene matches. Germline CDR1 and CDR2: MGHRA and YSYEKL. This CDR3 reads CASSQGLAESYNEQFF. The CDR3 region has the DNA TGCGCCAGCAGCCAAGGACTAGCGGAGTCCTACAATGAGCAGTTCTTC.

The chain has TRBV4-3 and TRBJ2-1; D perhaps matches TRBD1 (6 bases). V lost 0 bases to trimming and J lost 2 bases, with 11 bases between them. The germline gives CDR1 LGHNA, CDR2 YSLEER. This CDR3 region has 16 residues. CDR3: CASSQDGGPTYNEQFF. The CDR3 nucleotides read TGCGCCAGCAGCCAAGATGGGGGCCCCACCTACAATGAGCAGTTCTTC.

The J gene is TRBJ1-1, the V gene TRBV2; D is undetermined. CDR1 and CDR2 (germline): SNHLY, FYNNEI. V lost 6 bases and J lost 4, with 6 bases in between. The CDR3 covers 11 residues. The CDR3 region has the DNA TGTGCCAGCAGGGTGGCCACTGAAGCTTTCTTT. Protein product: CASRVATEAFF.

The chain couples TRBV28 to TRBJ2-6, with 7 bases lining up with TRBD1. J was trimmed by 2 bases and V by 6 bases; bases with no gene match: 4. This CDR3 is built from 15 residues. Germline values: CDR1 MDHEN, CDR2 SYDVKM. The CDR3 region is CASSTQGAGANVLTF. As DNA, the CDR3 is TGTGCCAGCAGCACCCAGGGGGCTGGGGCCAACGTCCTGACTTTC. The entire variable domain, with the rest obtained from reference TRBV28 and TRBJ2-6, is as follows: DVKVTQSSRYLVKRTGEKVFLECVQDMDHENMFWYRQDPGLGLRLIYFSYDVKMKEKGDIPEGYSVSREKKERFSLILESASTNQTSMYLCASSTQGAGANVLTFGAGSRLTVL.

On this clone itself: Other DNA sequences in this sample translate to the same CDR3. The chain has TRBV30 and TRBJ1-5, with 8 bases fitting TRBD1. Germline V gene lookup returns CDR1 GTSNPN and CDR2 SVGIG (reference sequence). The CDR3 covers 12 residues. With 5 bases clipped from V and 5 bases from J, the junction kept 2 bases outside the gene matches. The CDR3 loop reads CAWGQGDQPQHF. CDR3 nucleotides: TGTGCCTGGGGACAGGGCGATCAGCCCCAGCATTTT.